Below are 11 T cell receptor beta chains sequenced from a single sample in a study of cytomegalovirus exposure and HLA in healthy donors (TCRdb year 2017). The library was generated by the immunoSEQ multiplex PCR assay. For the multiplex PCR, a mixture combining 60 forward primers for TCR Vbeta segments and 13 reverse primers for TCR Jbeta segments was used. This immuneACCESS table, as held by TCRdb, lists in-frame sequences with V and J called but not all clones. Of the missing ones, under half trace to an unresolved V gene in checked studies; the others have no known cause. This specimen's table enumerates 100,000 to 150,000 clones. In total, the top ten clones hold 1.5% to 2% of the sample. Sequenced material: PBMCs. The origin of the receptors is a man younger than 35 in good health and CMV-seronegative.

This chain uses TRBV5-1 with TRBJ2-2; TRBD1 matches at 10 bases. Germline V gene data show CDR1 as SGHRS and CDR2 as YFSETQ. The CDR3 totals 15 residues. After removal of 4 bases from V and 6 bases from J, the junction contained 6 bases not matched to a gene. The CDR3 reads CASSADRGRAGELFF. The CDR3 bases are TGCGCCAGCAGCGCCGACAGGGGGCGAGCCGGGGAGCTGTTTTTT.

The CDR3 nucleotides read TGTGCCAGCAGTCCTACGCAGGGGCGGCTGGGAAATCAGCCCCAGCATTTT. It is translated as CASSPTQGRLGNQPQHF. The rearrangement joins TRBV28 to TRBJ1-5; the D gene is possibly TRBD1 (6 bases). CDR3 length equals 17 residues. The germline V gene encodes CDR1 MDHEN and CDR2 SYDVKM. V dropped 5 bases and J dropped 4 bases, with 21 bases sitting between them.

This chain links TRBV30 with TRBJ1-2, with 9 bases that match TRBD1. The V gene end was trimmed by 7 bases and the J gene end by 1 base; junction bases not matched to a gene: 10. The germline CDR1 and CDR2 sequences are GTSNPN and SVGIG (reference sequence). CDR3 length: 15 residues. CDR3 nucleotide sequence: TGTGCCTACCAACTCGGGACAGGGATTAACTATGGCTACACCTTC. Protein product: CAYQLGTGINYGYTF.

The chain has TRBV7-2 and TRBJ1-5; TRBD1 is a possible D gene (5 bases). Trimming removed 1 base from V and 6 bases from J, with 10 bases in between. The CDR3 has 14 residues. Germline V lookup: CDR1 SGHTA, CDR2 FQGNSA. In DNA, the CDR3 is TGTGCCAGCAGCTTAGAAGGGGCAAGTCAGCCCCAGCATTTT. Its translation: CASSLEGASQPQHF.

The CDR3 loop is CASGDLRGDTQYF. The CDR3 DNA reads as TGTGCCAGCGGCGATCTGAGGGGGGATACGCAGTATTTT. The chain combines TRBV5-6 with TRBJ2-3; D may be TRBD1 (6 bases). This CDR3 comprises 13 residues. V shed 7 bases and J shed 6 bases, with 15 bases lying between them. Germline values: CDR1 SGHDT, CDR2 YYEEEE.

As regards this clone: The identical CDR3 is also encoded by other nucleotide sequences in the sample. This chain connects TRBV5-1 to TRBJ1-3; D remains unclear. Germline CDR1 is SGHRS and CDR2 is YFSETQ. V lost 0 bases and J 4 bases, leaving 5 bases between the germline ends. The CDR3 consists of 13 residues. Here the CDR3 reads CASSLDSGNTIYF. CDR3 DNA: TGCGCCAGCAGCTTGGATTCAGGAAACACCATATATTTT.

The rearrangement joins TRBV18 to TRBJ1-3, with D perhaps matching TRBD1 (6 bases). In germline, CDR1 is KGHSH, CDR2 LQKENI. CDR3 size: 15 residues. Trimming pared 6 bases from V and 0 bases from J, leaving 12 bases between. The CDR3 bases are TGTGCCAGCTCCCCGGACAGAACCTCTGGAAACACCATATATTTT. Translation gives CASSPDRTSGNTIYF. The whole variable domain, remainder taken from reference TRBV18 and TRBJ1-3, is NAGVMQNPRHLVRRRGQEARLRCSPMKGHSHVYWYRQLPEEGLKFMVYLQKENIIDESGMPKERFSAEFPKEGPSILRIQQVVRGDSAAYFCASSPDRTSGNTIYFGEGSWLTVV.

This chain links TRBV19 with TRBJ1-6; 8 nucleotides agree with TRBD1. This CDR3 is 14 amino acids long. CDR1 and CDR2 from the germline V gene are LNHDA and SQIVND (reference sequence). Losses at the gene ends were 6 bases for V and 10 bases for J; bases not matched to a gene: 8. CDR3 DNA: TGTGCCAGTAGCACACAGGGGGTGGAATCACCCCTCCACTTT. Residues: CASSTQGVESPLHF.

On this clone: The junction departs from germline at one end; a sequencing error may be responsible. The rearrangement joins TRBV7-9 to TRBJ2-3; 11 bases align to TRBD2. The CDR3 consists of 15 residues. The germline V gene encodes CDR1 SEHNR and CDR2 FQNEAQ (reference sequence). This chain's CDR3 is CASSSTSGRNDMQYF. CDR3 sequence (DNA): TGTGCCAGCAGCAGTACTAGCGGGAGAAACGATATGCAGTATTTT.

This sequence joins TRBV28 and TRBJ2-7; a possible D gene is TRBD1 (6 bases). The CDR3 spans 16 residues. Trimming took 2 bases from V and 2 from J, leaving 16 bases between them. Germline CDR1 is MDHEN and CDR2 is SYDVKM. The CDR3 DNA follows: TGTGCCAGCAGTTTAACTGGAACAGGGATAACCTACGAGCAGTACTTC. Translation: CASSLTGTGITYEQYF.

The chain recombines TRBV29-1 with TRBJ2-7; 13 bases are a match to TRBD2. With 6 bases clipped from V and 6 bases from J, the junction kept 14 bases outside the gene matches. From germline, CDR1 is SQVTM and CDR2 ANQGSEA. This CDR3 spans 16 amino acids. CDR3: CSVAAGLAGLPFEQYF. In DNA, the CDR3 is TGCAGCGTAGCCGCGGGACTAGCGGGGCTACCGTTCGAGCAGTACTTC.